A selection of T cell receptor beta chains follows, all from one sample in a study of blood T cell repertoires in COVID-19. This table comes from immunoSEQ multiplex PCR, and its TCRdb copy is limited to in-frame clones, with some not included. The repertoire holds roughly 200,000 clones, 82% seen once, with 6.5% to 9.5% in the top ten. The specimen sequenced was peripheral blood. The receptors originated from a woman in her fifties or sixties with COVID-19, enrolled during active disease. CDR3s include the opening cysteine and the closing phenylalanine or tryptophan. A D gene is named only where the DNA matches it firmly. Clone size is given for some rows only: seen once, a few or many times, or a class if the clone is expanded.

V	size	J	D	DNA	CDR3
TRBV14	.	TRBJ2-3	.	TGTGCCAGCAGCCAATTTACATATCACACAGTCACAGATACGCAGTATTTT	CASSQFTYHTVTDTQYF
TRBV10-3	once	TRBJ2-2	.	TGTGCCATCGGTGGGGCAGGGGACACCGGGGAGCTGTTTTTT	CAIGGAGDTGELFF
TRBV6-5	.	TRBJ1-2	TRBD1	TGTGCCATAAGCCCCGGGACAGGGGACTATGGCTACACCTTC	CAISPGTGDYGYTF
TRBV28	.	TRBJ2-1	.	TGTGCCAGCAGTAACAGGAATGAGCAGTTCTTC	CASSNRNEQFF
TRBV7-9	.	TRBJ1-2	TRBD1	TGTGCCAGCATCCCCGGGACAGCCTTTTGGAACTTTGACGACTACACCTTC	CASIPGTAFWNFDDYTF
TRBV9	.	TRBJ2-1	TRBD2	TGTGCCAGCAGCGTTTTTACTAGCGGGAGCAATGCGGAGCAGTTCTTC	CASSVFTSGSNAEQFF
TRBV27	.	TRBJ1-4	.	TGTGCCAGCAGCCAGGAGGAAGGGATAGGGCAACTGTTTTTT	CASSQEEGIGQLFF
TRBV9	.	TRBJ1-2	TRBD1	TGTGCCAGCAGCGGAAGGACAGGGGGTGGTGGCTACACCTTC	CASSGRTGGGGYTF
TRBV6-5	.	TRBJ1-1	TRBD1	TGTGCCGGGACAGGGGACACTGAAGCTTTCTTT	CAGTGDTEAFF
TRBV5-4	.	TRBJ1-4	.	TGTGCCAGCAGCTTGGGGCAGGGTCGGGTTAATGAAAAACTGTTTTTT	CASSLGQGRVNEKLFF
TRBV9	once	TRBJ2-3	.	TGTGCCAGCAGCGATCGGGGTGGAGGCACAGATACGCAGTATTTT	CASSDRGGGTDTQYF
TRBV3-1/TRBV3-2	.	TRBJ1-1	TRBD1	TGTGCCAGCAGCCCCCCCGGCAGGGGGTTCACTGAAGCTTTCTTT	CASSPPGRGFTEAFF
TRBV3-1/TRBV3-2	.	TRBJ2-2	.	TGTGCCAGCAGCCAGACAGAAAACACCGGGGAGCTGTTTTTT	CASSQTENTGELFF
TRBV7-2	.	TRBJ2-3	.	TGTGCCAGCAGCTTAAACAGCCAAGATACGCAGTATTTT	CASSLNSQDTQYF
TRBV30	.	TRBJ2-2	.	TGTGCCTGGAGCTGGCAGGGGCCAAGCGGGGAGCTGTTTTTT	CAWSWQGPSGELFF
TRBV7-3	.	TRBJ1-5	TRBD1	TGTGCCAGCAGCCAGGGGGCCCAGCATTTT	CASSQGAQHF
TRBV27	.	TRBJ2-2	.	TGTGCCAGCAGGCCGACTAGAGGCACCGGGGAGCTGTTTTTT	CASRPTRGTGELFF
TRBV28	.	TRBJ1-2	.	TGTGCCAGCAGTTTCCAGGGGAACTATGGCTACACCTTC	CASSFQGNYGYTF
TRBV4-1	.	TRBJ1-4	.	TGCGCCAGCAGCCAAGAGTCCCGGAGGGTGCGGAAACTGTTTTTT	CASSQESRRVRKLFF
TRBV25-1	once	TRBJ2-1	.	TGTGCCAGCAGTGAGCGAGGCTACAATGAGCAGTTCTTC	CASSERGYNEQFF
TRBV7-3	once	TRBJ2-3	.	TGTGCCAGCAGCCCCAGGACAGCTAGCACAGATACGCAGTATTTT	CASSPRTASTDTQYF
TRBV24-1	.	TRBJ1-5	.	TGTGCCACCAGCAATGGGGGGTTAGGCAATCAGCCCCAGCATTTT	CATSNGGLGNQPQHF
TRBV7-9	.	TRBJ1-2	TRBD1	TGTGCCAGCAGCCCACACAGGGGGCGTCGGTATGGCTACACCTTC	CASSPHRGRRYGYTF
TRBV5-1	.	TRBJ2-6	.	TGCGCCAGCAGCTTGGAGACAGGAAGCTCTGGGGCCAACGTCCTGACTTTC	CASSLETGSSGANVLTF
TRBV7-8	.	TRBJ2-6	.	TGTGCCAGCAGCCGCACAGGGCGAGGGGCCAACGTCCTGACTTTC	CASSRTGRGANVLTF
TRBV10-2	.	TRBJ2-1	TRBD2	TGCGCCAGCAGTCCTTTAAGTGGGGGGGAACTCTTC	CASSPLSGGELF
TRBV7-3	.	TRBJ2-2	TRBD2	TGTGCCAGCAGCCTAGCGGGAGGTACCACCGGGGAGCTGTTTTTT	CASSLAGGTTGELFF
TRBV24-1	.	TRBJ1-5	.	TGTGCCACCAGTGAGACATCGAATCAGCCCCAGCATTTT	CATSETSNQPQHF
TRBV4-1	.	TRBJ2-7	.	TGCGCCAGCAGCCAAGCCCGTACCGGGTTGGGCTACGAGCAGTACTTC	CASSQARTGLGYEQYF
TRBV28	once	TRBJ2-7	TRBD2	TGTGCCAGCAGCTACCCCAGCGGGAGGGCTGAACGAGGGCAGTACTTC	CASSYPSGRAERGQYF
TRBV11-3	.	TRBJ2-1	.	TGTGCCAGCAGCTTAAGGGGAGGGGGTGAGCAGTTCTTC	CASSLRGGGEQFF
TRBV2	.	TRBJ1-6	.	TGTGCCAGCAGTGCCCGGAATTCACCCCTCCACTTT	CASSARNSPLHF
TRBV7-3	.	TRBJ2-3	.	TGTGCCAGCAGCTTCGGTACTAGCACAGATACGCAGTATTTT	CASSFGTSTDTQYF
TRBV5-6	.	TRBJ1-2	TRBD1	TGTGCCAGCAGCCGGGACAGAGACTATGGCTACACCTTC	CASSRDRDYGYTF
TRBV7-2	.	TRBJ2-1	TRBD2	TGTGCCAGCAGCCGACTAGCCAATGAGCAGTTCTTC	CASSRLANEQFF
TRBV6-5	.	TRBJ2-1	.	TGTGCCAGCACCGAAGGCCATAGCGGCGAGCAGTTCTTC	CASTEGHSGEQFF
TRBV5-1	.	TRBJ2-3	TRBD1	TGCGCCAGCAGCTCACAAGGACAGGGGCAAGTAGATACGCAGTATTTT	CASSSQGQGQVDTQYF
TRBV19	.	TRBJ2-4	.	TGTGCCAGTACTAGCGTGGAGGGCAACATTCAGTACTTC	CASTSVEGNIQYF
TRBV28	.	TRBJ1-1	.	TGTGCCAGCAGTGAACCGGGACACCAGAACACTGAAGCTTTCTTT	CASSEPGHQNTEAFF
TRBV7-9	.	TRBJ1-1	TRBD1	TGTGCCAGCAGCTCCACAGGGGGCCGGACTGAAGCTTTCTTT	CASSSTGGRTEAFF
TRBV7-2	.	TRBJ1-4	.	TGTGCCAGCAGCTTTAGGGGCAGTGAAAAACTGTTTTTT	CASSFRGSEKLFF
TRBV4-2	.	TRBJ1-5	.	TGTGCCAGCAGCCCGGGCGGGGAATCCTCCCAGCCCCAGCATTTT	CASSPGGESSQPQHF
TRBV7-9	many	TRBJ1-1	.	TGTGCCAGCAGCGTCCGGGACAAGAACACTGAAGCTTTCTTT	CASSVRDKNTEAFF
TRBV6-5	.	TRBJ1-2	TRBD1	TGTGCCAGCAGGACAGGGGGCCTTACTAACTATGGCTACACCTTC	CASRTGGLTNYGYTF
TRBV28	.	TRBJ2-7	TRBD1	TGTGCCAGCAGGAGGACAGGCTACGAGCAGTACTTC	CASRRTGYEQYF
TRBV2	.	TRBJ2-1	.	TGTGCCAGCAGTATGGACACCATCTCCTACAATGAGCAGTTCTTC	CASSMDTISYNEQFF
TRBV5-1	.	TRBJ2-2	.	TGCGCCAGCAGCGACTGGGCCGGGGAGCTGTTTTTT	CASSDWAGELFF
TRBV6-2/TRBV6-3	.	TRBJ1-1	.	TGTGCCAGCAGTTACGGGGACTCCCCAAGGGCTGAAGCTTTCTTT	CASSYGDSPRAEAFF
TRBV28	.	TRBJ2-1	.	TGTGCCAGCAGTTTGGAGGACAATGAGCAGTTCTTC	CASSLEDNEQFF
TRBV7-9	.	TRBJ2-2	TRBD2	TGTGCCAGCAGCTACAAAGCGGGAGAGGTCGGCGGGGAGCTGTTTTTT	CASSYKAGEVGGELFF
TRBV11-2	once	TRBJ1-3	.	TGTGCCAGCAGCTTCAACACAGGCGGAAACACCATATATTTT	CASSFNTGGNTIYF
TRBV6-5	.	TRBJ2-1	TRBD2	TGTGCCAGCACGGGACTAGCTGACAATGAGCAGTTCTTC	CASTGLADNEQFF
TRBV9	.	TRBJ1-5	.	TGTGCCAGCACCGATCAAGAGGAACATAGCAATCAGCCCCAGCATTTT	CASTDQEEHSNQPQHF